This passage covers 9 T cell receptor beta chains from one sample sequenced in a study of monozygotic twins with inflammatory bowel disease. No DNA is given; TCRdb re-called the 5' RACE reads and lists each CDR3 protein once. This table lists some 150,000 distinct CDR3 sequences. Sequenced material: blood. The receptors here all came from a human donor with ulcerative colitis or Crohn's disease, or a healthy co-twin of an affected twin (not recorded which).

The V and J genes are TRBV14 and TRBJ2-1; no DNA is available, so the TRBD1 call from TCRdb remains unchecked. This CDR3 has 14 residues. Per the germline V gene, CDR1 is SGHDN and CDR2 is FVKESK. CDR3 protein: CASSQDRAYNEQFF.

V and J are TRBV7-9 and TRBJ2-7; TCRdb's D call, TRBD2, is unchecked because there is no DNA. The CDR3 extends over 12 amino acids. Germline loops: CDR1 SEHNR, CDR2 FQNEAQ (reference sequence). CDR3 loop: CASSLEGSEQYF.

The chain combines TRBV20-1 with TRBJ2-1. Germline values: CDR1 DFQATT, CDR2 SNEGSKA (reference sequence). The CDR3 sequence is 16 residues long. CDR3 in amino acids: CSARDPSRNSYNEQFF.

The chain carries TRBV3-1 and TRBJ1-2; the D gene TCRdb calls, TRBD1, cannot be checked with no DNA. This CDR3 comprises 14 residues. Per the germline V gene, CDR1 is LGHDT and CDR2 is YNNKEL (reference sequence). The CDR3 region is CASSHSDRVYGYTF.

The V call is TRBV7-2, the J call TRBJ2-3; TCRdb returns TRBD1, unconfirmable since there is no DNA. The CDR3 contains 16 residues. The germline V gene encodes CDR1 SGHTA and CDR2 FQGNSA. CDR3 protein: CASSLVGRGLADTQYF.

The CDR3 loop is CASIATRGGREQFF. The chain links TRBV2 to TRBJ2-1; the D call of TRBD2 rests on TCRdb alone, since no DNA is present to check it. CDR3 length equals 14 residues. From germline, CDR1 is SNHLY and CDR2 FYNNEI.

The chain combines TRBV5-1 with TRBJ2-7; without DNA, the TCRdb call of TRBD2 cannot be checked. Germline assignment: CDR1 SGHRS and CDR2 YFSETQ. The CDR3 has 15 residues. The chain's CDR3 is CASSLLAGVNYEQYF.

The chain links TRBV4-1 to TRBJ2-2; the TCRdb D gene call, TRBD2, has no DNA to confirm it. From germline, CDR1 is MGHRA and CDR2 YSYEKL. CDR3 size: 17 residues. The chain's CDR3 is CASSQVFLMGPTGELFF.

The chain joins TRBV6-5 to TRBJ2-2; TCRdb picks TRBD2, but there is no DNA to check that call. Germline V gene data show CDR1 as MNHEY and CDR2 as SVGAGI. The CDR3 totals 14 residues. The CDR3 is CASSYGRATGELFF.